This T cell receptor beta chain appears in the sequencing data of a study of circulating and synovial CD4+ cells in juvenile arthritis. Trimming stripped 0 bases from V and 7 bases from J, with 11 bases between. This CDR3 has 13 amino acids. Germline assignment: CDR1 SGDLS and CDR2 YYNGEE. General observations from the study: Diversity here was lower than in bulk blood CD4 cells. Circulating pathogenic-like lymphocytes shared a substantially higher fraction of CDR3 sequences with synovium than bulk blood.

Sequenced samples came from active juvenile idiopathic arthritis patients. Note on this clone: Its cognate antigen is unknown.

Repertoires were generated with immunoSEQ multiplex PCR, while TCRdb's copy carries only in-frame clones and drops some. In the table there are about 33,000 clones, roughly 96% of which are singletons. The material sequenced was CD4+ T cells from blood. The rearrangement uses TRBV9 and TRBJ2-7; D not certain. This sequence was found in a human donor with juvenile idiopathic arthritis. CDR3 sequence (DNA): TGTGCCAGCAGCGTAGAACAATCCACGGAGCAGTACTTC. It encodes CASSVEQSTEQYF.